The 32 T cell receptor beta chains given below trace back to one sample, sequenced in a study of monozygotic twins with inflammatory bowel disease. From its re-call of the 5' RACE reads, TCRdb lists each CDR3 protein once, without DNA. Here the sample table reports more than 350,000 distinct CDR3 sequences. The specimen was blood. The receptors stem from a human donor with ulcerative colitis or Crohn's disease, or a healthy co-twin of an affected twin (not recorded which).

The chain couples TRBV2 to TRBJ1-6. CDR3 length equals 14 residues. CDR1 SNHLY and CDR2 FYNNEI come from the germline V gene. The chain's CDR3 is CASSGWGNNSPLHF. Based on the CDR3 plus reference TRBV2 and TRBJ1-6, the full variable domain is EPEVTQTPSHQVTQMGQEVILRCVPISNHLYFYWYRQILGQKVEFLVSFYNNEISEKSEIFDDQFSVERPDGSNFTLKIRSTKLEDSAMYFCASSGWGNNSPLHFGNGTRLTVT.

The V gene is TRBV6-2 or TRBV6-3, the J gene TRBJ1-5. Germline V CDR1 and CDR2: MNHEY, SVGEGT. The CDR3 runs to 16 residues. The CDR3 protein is CASRMAEYTGPQPQHF.

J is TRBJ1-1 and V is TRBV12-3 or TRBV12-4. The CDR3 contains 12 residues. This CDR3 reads CASSDVSTEAFF.

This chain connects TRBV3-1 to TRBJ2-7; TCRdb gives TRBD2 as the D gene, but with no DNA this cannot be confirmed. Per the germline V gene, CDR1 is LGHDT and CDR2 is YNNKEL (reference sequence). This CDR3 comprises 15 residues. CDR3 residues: CASSPGVAGASEQYF.

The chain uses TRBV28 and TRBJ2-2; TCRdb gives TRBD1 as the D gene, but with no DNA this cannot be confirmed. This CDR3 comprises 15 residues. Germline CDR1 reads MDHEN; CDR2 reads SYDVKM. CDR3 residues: CASRKWGTTTGELFF.

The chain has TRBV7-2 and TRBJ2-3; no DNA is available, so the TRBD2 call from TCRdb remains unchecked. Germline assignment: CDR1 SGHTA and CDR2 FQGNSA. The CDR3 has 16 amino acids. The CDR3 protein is CASSLVAGGLQDTQYF.

CDR3 loop: CASSYGTLTGELFF. V and J are TRBV6-5 and TRBJ2-2. The CDR3 contains 14 residues. CDR1 and CDR2 (germline): MNHEY, SVGAGI.

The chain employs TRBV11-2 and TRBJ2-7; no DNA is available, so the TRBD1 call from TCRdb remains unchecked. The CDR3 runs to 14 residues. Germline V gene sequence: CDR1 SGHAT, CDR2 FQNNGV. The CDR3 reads CASSIDGTFEGQYF. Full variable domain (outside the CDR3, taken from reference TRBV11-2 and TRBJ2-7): EAGVAQSPRYKIIEKRQSVAFWCNPISGHATLYWYQQILGQGPKLLIQFQNNGVVDDSQLPKDRFSAERLKGVDSTLKIQPAKLEDSAVYLCASSIDGTFEGQYFGPGTRLTVT.

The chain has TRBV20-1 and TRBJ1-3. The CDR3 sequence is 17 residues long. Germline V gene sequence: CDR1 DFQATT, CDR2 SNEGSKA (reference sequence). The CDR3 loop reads CSARESGVSNKGNTIYF.

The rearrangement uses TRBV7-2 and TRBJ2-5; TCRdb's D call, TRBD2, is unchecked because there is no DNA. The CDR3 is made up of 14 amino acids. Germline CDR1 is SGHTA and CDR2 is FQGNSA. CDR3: CASSTSGGVETQYF.

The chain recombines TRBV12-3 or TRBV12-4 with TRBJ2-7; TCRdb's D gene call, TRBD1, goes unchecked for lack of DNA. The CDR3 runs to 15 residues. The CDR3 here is CASSLEETDTSEQYF.

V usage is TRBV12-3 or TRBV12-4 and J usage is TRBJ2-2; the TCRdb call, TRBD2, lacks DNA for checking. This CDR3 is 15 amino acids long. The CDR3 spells CASSLSGGLTGELFF.

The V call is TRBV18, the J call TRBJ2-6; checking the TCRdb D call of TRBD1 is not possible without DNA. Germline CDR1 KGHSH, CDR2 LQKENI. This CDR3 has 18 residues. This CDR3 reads CASSPIGQEKSGANVLTF.

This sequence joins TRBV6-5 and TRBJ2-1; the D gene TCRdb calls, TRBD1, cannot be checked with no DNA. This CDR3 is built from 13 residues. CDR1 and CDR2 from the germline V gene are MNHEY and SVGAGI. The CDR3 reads CASSRDSKNEQFF.

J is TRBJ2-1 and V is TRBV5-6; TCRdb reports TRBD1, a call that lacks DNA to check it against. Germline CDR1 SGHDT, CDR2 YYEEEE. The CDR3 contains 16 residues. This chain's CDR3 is CASSLDRTSSYNEQFF. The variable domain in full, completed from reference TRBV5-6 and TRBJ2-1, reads DAGVTQSPTHLIKTRGQQVTLRCSPKSGHDTVSWYQQALGQGPQFIFQYYEEEERQRGNFPDRFSGHQFPNYSSELNVNALLLGDSALYLCASSLDRTSSYNEQFFGPGTRLTVL.

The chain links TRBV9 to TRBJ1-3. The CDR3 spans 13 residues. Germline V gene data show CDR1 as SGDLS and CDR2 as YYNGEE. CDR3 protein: CASGSGSGNTIYF.

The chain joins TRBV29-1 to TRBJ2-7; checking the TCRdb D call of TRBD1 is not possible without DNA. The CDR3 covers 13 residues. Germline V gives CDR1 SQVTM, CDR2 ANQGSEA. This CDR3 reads CSVGRTGGEEQYF.

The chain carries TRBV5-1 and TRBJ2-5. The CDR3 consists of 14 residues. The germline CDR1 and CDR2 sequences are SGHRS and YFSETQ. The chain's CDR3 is CASSLSSTGETQYF.

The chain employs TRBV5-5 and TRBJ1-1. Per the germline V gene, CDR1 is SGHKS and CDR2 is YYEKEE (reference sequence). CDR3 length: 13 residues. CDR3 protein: CASSRTVGVEAFF.

This chain's CDR3 is CAISETGLAGTNTQYF. This sequence joins TRBV10-3 and TRBJ2-3; TCRdb's D gene call, TRBD2, goes unchecked for lack of DNA. The CDR3 extends over 16 amino acids. Looked up from germline, CDR1 is ENHRY and CDR2 is SYGVKD.

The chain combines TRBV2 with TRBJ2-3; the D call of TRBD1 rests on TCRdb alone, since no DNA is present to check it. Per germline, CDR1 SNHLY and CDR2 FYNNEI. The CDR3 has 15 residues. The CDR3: CASSRREASTDTQYF.

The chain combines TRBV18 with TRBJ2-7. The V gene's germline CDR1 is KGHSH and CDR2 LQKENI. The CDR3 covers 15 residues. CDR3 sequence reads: CASSPTTSISYEQYF. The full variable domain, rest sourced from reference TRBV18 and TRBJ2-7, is NAGVMQNPRHLVRRRGQEARLRCSPMKGHSHVYWYRQLPEEGLKFMVYLQKENIIDESGMPKERFSAEFPKEGPSILRIQQVVRGDSAAYFCASSPTTSISYEQYFGPGTRLTVT.

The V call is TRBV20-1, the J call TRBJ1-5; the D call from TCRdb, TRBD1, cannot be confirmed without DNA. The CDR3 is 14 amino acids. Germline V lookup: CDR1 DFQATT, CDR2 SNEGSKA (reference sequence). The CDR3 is CSARSTGGDQPQHF.

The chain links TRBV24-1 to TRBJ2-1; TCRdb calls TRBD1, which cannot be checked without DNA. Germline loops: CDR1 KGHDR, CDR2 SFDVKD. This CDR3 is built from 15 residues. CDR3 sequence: CATSDRGGGFNEQFF.

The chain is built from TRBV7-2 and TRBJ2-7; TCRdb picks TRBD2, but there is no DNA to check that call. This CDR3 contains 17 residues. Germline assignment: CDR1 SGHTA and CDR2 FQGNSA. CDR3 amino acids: CASSRTGGLASTYEQYF. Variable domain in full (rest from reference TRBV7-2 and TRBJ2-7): GAGVSQSPSNKVTEKGKDVELRCDPISGHTALYWYRQSLGQGLEFLIYFQGNSAPDKSGLPSDRFSAERTGGSVSTLTIQRTQQEDSAVYLCASSRTGGLASTYEQYFGPGTRLTVT.

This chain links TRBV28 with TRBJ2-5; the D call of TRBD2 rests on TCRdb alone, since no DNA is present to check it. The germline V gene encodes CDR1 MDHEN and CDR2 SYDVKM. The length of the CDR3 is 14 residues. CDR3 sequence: CASSFFSGQETQYF.

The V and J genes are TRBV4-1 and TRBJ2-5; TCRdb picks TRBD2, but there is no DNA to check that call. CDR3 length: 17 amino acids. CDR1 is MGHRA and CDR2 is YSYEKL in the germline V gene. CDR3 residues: CASSDGLAGAGGKTQYF.

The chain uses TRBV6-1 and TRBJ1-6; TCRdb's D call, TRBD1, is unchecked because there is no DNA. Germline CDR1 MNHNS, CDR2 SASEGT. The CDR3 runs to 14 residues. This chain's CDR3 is CASILTGESSPLHF.

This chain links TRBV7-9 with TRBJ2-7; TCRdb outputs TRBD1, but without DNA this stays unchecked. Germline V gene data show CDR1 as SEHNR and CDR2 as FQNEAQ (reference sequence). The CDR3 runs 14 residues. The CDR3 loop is CASSVDREPYEQYF.

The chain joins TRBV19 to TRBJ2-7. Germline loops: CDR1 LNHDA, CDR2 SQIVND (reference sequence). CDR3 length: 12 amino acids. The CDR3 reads CASSGWVHEQYF. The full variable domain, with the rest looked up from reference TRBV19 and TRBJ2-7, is DGGITQSPKYLFRKEGQNVTLSCEQNLNHDAMYWYRQDPGQGLRLIYYSQIVNDFQKGDIAEGYSVSREKKESFPLTVTSAQKNPTAFYLCASSGWVHEQYFGPGTRLTVT.

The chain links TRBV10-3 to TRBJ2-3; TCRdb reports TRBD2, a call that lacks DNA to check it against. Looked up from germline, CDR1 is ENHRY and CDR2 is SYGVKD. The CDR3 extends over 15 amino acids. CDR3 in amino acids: CAISEASPTGDTQYF.

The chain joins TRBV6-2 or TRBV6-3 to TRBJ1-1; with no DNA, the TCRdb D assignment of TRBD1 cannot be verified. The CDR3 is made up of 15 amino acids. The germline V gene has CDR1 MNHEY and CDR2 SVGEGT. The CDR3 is CASSPGGRGNTEAFF.